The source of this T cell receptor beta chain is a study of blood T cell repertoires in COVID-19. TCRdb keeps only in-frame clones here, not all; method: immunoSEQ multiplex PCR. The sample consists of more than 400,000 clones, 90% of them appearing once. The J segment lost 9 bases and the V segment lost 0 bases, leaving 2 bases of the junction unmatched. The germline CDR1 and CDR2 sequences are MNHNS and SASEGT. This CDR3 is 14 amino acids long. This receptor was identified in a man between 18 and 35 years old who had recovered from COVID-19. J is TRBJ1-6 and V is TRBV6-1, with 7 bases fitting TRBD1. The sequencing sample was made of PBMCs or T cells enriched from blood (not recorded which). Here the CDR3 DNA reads TGTGCCAGCAGTGAAGCGAACAGGGGTTCACCCCTCCACTTT. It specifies CASSEANRGSPLHF.